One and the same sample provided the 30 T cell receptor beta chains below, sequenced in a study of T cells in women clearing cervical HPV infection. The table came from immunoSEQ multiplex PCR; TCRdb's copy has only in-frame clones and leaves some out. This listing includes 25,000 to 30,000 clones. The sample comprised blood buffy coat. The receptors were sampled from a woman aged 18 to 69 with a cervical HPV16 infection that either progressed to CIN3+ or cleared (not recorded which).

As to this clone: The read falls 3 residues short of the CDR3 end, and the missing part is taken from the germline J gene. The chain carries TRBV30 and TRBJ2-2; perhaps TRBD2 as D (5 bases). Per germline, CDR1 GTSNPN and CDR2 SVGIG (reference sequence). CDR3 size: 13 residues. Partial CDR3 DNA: TGTGCCTGGGAGGGCAGCCCAGATGAAAAG. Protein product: CAWEGSPDEK. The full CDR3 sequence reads CAWEGSPDEKLFF.

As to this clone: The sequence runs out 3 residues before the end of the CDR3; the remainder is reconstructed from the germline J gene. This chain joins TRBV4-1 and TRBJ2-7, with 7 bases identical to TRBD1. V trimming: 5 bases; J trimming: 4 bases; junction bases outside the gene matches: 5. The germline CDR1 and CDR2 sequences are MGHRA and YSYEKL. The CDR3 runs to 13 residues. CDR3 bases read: TGCGCCAGCAGCAGGGCAGGGGGTTACGAG. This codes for CASSRAGGYE. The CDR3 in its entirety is CASSRAGGYEQYF.

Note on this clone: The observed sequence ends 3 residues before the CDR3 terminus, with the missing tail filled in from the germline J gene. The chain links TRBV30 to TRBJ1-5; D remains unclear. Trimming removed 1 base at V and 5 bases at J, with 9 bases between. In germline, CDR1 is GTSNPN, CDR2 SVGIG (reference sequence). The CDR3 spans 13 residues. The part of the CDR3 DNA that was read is TGTGCCTGGAGTGCGACCCGGGATCAGCCC. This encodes CAWSATRDQP. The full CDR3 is CAWSATRDQPQHF.

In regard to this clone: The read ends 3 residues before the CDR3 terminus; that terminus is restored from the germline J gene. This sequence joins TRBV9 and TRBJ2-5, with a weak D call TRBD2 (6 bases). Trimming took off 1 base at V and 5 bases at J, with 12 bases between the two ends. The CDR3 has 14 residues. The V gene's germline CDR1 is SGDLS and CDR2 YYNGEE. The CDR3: CASSVSSGRETQYF. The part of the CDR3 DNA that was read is TGTGCCAGCAGCGTAAGTAGCGGAAGGGAGACC.

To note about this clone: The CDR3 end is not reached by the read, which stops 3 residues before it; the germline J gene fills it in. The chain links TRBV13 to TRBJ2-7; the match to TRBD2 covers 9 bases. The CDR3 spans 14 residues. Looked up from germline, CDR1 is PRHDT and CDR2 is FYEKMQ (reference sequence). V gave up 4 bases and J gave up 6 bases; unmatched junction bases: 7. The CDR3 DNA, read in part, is TGTGCCAGCAGCTACCCGGGACTAGCTCCCGAG. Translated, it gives CASSYPGLAPE. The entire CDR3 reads CASSYPGLAPEQYF.

CDR3 bases read: TGTGCCTGGAGTGTACTAGGACAGGGGGCAGATACG. Translating gives CAWSVLGQGADT. The full CDR3 is CAWSVLGQGADTQYF. V gene TRBV30 combines with J gene TRBJ2-3, with 10 positions matching TRBD1. The read ends 3 residues shy of where the CDR3 ends; the end is completed using the germline J gene. The V segment lost 0 bases and the J segment 4 bases; nucleotides outside the gene matches: 4. CDR3 length: 15 residues. Germline-derived CDR1 and CDR2 are GTSNPN and SVGIG (reference sequence).

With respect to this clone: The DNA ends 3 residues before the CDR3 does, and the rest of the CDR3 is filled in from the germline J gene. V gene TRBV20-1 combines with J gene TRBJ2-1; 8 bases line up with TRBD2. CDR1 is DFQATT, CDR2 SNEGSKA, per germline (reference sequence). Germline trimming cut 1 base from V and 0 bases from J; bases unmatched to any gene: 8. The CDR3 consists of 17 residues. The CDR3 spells CSARGPSGRSSYNEQFF. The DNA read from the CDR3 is TGCAGTGCTAGAGGGCCTAGCGGGCGTAGCTCCTACAATGAG.

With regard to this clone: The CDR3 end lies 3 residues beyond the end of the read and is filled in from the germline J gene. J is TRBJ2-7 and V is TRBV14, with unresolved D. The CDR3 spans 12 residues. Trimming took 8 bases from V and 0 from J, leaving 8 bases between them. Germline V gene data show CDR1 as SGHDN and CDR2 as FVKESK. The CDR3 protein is CASSQISYEQYF. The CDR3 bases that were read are TGTGCCAGCTCACAGATCTCCTACGAG. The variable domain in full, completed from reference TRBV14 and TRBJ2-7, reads EAGVTQFPSHSVIEKGQTVTLRCDPISGHDNLYWYRRVMGKEIKFLLHFVKESKQDESGMPNNRFLAERTGGTYSTLKVQPAELEDSGVYFCASSQISYEQYFGPGTRLTVT.

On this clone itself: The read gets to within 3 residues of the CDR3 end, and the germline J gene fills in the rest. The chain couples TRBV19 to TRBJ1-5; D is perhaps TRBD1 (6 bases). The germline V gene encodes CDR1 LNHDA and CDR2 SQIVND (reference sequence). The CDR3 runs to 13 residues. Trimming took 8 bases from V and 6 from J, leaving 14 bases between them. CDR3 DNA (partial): TGTGCCAGTGCAGACAGGATAGGTCAGCCC. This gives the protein CASADRIGQP. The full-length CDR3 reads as CASADRIGQPQHF. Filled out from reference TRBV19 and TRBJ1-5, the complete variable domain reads DGGITQSPKYLFRKEGQNVTLSCEQNLNHDAMYWYRQDPGQGLRLIYYSQIVNDFQKGDIAEGYSVSREKKESFPLTVTSAQKNPTAFYLCASADRIGQPQHFGDGTRLSIL.

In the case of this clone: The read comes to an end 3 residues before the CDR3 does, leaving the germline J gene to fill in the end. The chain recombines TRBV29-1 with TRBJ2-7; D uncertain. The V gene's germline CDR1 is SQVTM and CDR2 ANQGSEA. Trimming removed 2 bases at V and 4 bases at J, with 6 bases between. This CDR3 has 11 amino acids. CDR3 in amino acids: CSVESLYEQYF. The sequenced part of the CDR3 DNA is TGCAGCGTTGAATCCTTATACGAG.

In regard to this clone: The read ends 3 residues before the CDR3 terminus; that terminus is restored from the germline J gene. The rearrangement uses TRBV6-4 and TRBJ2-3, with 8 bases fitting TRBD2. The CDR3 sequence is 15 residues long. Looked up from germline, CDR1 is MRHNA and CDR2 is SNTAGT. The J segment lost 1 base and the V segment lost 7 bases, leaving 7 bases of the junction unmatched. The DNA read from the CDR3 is TGTGCCAGCACCCTCGGGGGGGGGCGCACAGATACG. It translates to CASTLGGGRTDT. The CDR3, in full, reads CASTLGGGRTDTQYF.

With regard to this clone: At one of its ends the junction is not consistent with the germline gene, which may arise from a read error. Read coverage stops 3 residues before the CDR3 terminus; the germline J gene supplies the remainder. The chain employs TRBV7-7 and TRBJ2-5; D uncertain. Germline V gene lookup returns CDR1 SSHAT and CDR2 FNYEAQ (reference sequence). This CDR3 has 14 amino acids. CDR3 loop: CASSQETVWETQYF. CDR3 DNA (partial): TGTGCTAGCAGCCAAGAAACAGTTTGGGAGACC.

CDR3 sequence: CSARGDRGFPDTQYF. The sequenced CDR3 bases are TGCAGTGCTAGAGGGGACAGGGGTTTCCCAGATACG. This chain links TRBV20-1 with TRBJ2-3, with 10 bases fitting TRBD1. The CDR3 extends 3 residues past the end of the read, so its final part is completed from the germline J gene. The CDR3 spans 15 residues. V was clipped by 1 base and J by 4 bases; unmatched bases: 5. CDR1 and CDR2 from the germline V gene are DFQATT and SNEGSKA (reference sequence).

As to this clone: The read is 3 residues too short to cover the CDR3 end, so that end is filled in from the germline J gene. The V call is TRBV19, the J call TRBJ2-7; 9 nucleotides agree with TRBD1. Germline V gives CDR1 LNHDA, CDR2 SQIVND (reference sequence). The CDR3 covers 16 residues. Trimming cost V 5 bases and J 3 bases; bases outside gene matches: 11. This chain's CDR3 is CASSLPRDRVNYEQYF. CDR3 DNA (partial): TGTGCCAGTAGTCTTCCCCGGGACAGGGTAAACTACGAG.

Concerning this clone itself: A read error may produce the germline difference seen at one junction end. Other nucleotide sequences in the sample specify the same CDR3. The CDR3 reads CASSLMTGGGNTIYF. The part of the CDR3 DNA that was read is TGTGCCAGCAGCTTAATGACAGGGGGCGGAAACACT. The rearrangement links TRBV7-6 to TRBJ1-3; 10 bases fit TRBD1. The CDR3 goes on 3 residues after the read ends, and that part is filled in from the germline J gene. CDR1 SGHVS and CDR2 FNYEAQ come from the germline V gene. This CDR3 is built from 15 residues.

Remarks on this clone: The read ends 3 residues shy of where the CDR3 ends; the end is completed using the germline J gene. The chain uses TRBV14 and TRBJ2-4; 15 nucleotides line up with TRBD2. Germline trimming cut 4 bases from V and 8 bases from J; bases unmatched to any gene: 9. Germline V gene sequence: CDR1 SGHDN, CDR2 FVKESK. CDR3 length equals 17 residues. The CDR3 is CASSPGLAGGRGDIQYF. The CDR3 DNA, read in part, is TGTGCCAGCAGCCCCGGACTAGCGGGAGGGCGTGGAGACATT.

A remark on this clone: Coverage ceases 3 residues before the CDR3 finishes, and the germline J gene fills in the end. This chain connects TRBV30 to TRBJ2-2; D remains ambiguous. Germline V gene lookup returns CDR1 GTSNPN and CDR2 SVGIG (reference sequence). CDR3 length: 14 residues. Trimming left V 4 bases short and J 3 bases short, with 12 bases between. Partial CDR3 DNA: TGTGCCTGGAATAAGGGTCACGACACCGGGGAG. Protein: CAWNKGHDTGE. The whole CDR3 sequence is CAWNKGHDTGELFF.

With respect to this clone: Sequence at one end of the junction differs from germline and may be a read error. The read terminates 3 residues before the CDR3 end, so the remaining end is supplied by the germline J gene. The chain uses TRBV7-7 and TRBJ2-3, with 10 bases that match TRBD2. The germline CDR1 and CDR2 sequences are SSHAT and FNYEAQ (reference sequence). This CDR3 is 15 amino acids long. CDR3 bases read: TGTGCTAGCAGCTTAGCGTTAGCGGGAGGAGAGACG. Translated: CASSLALAGGET. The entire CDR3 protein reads CASSLALAGGETQYF.

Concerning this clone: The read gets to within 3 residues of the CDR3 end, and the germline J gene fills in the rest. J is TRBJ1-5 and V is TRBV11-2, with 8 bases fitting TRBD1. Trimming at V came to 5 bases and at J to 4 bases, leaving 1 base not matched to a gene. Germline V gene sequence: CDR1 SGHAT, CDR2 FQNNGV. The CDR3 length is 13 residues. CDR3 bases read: TGTGCCAGCAGCCGGGACAGGAATCAGCCC. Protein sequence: CASSRDRNQP. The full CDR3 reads CASSRDRNQPQHF.

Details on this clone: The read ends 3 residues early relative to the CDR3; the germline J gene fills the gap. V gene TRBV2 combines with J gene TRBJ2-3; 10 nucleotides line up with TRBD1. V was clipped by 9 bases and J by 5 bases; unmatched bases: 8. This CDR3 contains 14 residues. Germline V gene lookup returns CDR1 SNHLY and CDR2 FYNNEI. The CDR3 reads CASSSGQGLDTQYF. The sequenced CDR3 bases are TGTGCCAGTTCCTCGGGACAGGGGTTAGATACG.

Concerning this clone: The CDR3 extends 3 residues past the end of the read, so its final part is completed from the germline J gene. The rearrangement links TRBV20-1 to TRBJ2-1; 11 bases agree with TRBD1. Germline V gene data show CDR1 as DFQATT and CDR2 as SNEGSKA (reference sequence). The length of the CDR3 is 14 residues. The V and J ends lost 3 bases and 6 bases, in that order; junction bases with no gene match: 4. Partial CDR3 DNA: TGCAGTGCTAGGTATGGACAGGGGGCCAATGAG. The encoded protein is CSARYGQGANE. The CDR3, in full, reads CSARYGQGANEQFF.

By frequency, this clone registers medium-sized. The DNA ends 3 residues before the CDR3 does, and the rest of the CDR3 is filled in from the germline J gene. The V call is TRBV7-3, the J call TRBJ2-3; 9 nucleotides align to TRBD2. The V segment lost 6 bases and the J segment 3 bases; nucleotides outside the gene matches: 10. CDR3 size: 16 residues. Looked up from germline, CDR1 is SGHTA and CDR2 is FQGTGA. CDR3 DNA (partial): TGTGCCAGCAGTCCCTTACCGGGACTAGCAACAGATACG. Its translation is CASSPLPGLATDT. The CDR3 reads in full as CASSPLPGLATDTQYF.

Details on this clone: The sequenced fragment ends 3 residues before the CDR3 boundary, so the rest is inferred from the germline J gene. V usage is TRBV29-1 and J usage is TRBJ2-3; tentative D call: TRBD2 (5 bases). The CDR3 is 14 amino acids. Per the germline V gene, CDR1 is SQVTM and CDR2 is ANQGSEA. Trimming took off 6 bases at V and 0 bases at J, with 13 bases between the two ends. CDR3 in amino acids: CSVSVAKSTDTQYF. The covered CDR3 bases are TGCAGCGTCTCGGTAGCGAAAAGCACAGATACG.

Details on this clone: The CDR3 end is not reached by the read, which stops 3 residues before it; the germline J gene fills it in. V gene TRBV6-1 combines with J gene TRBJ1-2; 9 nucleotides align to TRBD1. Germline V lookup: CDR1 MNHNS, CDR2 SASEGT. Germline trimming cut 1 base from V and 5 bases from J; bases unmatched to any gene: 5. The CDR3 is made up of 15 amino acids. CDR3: CASSEGNRGHYGYTF. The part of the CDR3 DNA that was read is TGTGCCAGCAGTGAAGGGAACAGGGGGCATTATGGC.

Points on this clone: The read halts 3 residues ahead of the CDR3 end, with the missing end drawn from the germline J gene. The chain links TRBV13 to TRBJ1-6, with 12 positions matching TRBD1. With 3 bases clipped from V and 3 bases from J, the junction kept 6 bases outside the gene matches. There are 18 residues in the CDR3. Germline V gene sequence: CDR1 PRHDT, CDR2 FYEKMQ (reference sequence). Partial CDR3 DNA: TGTGCCAGCAGCTTCGGGACAGGGGGCGGGAGCTATAATTCACCC. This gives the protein CASSFGTGGGSYNSP. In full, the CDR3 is CASSFGTGGGSYNSPLHF.

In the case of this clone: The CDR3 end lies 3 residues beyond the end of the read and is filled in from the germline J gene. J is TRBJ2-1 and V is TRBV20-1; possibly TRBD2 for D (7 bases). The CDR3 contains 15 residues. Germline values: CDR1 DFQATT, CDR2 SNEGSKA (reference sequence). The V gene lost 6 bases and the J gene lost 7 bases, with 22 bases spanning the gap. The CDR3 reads CSAPPPGGPENEQFF. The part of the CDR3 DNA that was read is TGCAGTGCCCCCCCACCGGGGGGCCCTGAGAATGAG.

The CDR3: CASSTEPQGNYGYTF. Incomplete CDR3 DNA: TGTGCCAGTAGTACAGAGCCTCAGGGTAACTATGGC. The chain joins TRBV19 to TRBJ1-2; D may be TRBD1 (5 bases). The read gets to within 3 residues of the CDR3 end, and the germline J gene fills in the rest. The CDR3 length is 15 residues. Trimming stripped 4 bases from V and 1 base from J, with 13 bases between. Germline V lookup: CDR1 LNHDA, CDR2 SQIVND (reference sequence).

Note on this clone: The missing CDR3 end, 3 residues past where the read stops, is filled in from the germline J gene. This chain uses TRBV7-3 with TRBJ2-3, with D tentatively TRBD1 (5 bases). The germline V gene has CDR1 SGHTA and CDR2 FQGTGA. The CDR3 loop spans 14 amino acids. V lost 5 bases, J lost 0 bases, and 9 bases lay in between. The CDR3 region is CASSPGPSTDTQYF. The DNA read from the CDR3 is TGTGCCAGCAGCCCAGGGCCTAGCACAGATACG. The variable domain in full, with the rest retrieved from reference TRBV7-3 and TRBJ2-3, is GAGVSQTPSNKVTEKGKYVELRCDPISGHTALYWYRQSLGQGPEFLIYFQGTGAADDSGLPNDRFFAVRPEGSVSTLKIQRTERGDSAVYLCASSPGPSTDTQYFGPGTRLTVL.

CDR3 DNA, as far as it was read: TGTGCCAGCAGCGATATACGGAGAACAGCTGGCGGGCAGCCC. Its protein product is CASSDIRRTAGGQP. The entire CDR3 protein reads CASSDIRRTAGGQPQHF. This chain links TRBV2 with TRBJ1-5; D gene unclear. The sequence runs out 3 residues before the end of the CDR3; the remainder is reconstructed from the germline J gene. This CDR3 region has 17 residues. The V and J ends lost 6 bases and 7 bases respectively, with 25 bases between them. CDR1 and CDR2 (germline): SNHLY, FYNNEI.

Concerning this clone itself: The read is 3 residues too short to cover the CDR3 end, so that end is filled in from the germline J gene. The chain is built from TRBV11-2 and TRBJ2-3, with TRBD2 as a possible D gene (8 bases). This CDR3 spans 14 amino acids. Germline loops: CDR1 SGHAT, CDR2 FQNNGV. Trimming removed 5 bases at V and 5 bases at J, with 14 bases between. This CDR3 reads CASSPGGTRDTQYF. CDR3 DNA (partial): TGTGCCAGCAGCCCAGGGGGGACTAGAGATACG.